This record covers a single T cell receptor (beta chain). This CDR3 has 14 residues. Germline CDR1 and CDR2: SGHRS and YFSETQ. The V and J ends lost 4 bases and 1 base respectively, with 11 bases between them. This specimen comes from a study of blood T cell repertoires in COVID-19. Authors' methods: Estimation of nucleated cell counts relied on the amplification of reference gene primers. The table came from immunoSEQ multiplex PCR; TCRdb's copy has only in-frame clones and leaves some out. V and J calls and clone size are given by that table; D and trimming were obtained from the DNA. The repertoire holds roughly 200,000 clones, with 90% as singletons.

Sequences were obtained from peripheral blood. The receptor's source is a man in his forties or fifties with acute or convalescent COVID-19. The V gene is TRBV5-1, the J gene TRBJ1-2, with TRBD1 as a possible D gene (5 bases). The CDR3 DNA reads as TGCGCCAGCAGCCCGCGGGGGGATAACTATGGCTACACCTTC. It translates to CASSPRGDNYGYTF. The entire variable domain, with the rest obtained from reference TRBV5-1 and TRBJ1-2, is as follows: KAGVTQTPRYLIKTRGQQVTLSCSPISGHRSVSWYQQTPGQGLQFLFEYFSETQRNKGNFPGRFSGRQFSNSRSEMNVSTLELGDSALYLCASSPRGDNYGYTFGSGTRLTVV.